These 32 T cell receptor beta chains were sequenced from one sample in a study of cytomegalovirus exposure and HLA in healthy donors. This PCR relied on a set of 60 Vbeta primers and 13 Jbeta primers. TCRdb keeps only in-frame clones here, not all; method: immunoSEQ multiplex PCR. This sample carries some 110,000 clones, with about 4% going to the ten biggest clones. The sample taken for sequencing was PBMCs. These receptors were collected from a man under 40 in good health and CMV-seronegative.

The chain recombines TRBV4-3 with TRBJ2-5; D is ambiguous. The CDR3 has 12 residues. The germline CDR1 and CDR2 sequences are LGHNA and YSLEER. Between the trimmed V and J ends, which lost 3 bases and 4 bases, there was a span of 6 bases. The CDR3 spells CASSHSGETQYF. CDR3 DNA: TGCGCCAGCAGCCACTCGGGAGAGACCCAGTACTTC.

J is TRBJ2-2 and V is TRBV2; possibly TRBD1 for D (5 bases). This CDR3 has 14 residues. Germline CDR1 reads SNHLY; CDR2 reads FYNNEI. Trimming removed 4 bases from V and 4 bases from J, with 10 bases in between. As DNA, the CDR3 is TGTGCCAGCAGTGTGGGGCTGGGCACCGGGGAGCTGTTTTTT. It encodes CASSVGLGTGELFF.

In the case of this clone: The sample carries other DNA sequences with the same CDR3. The chain uses TRBV18 and TRBJ2-7, with TRBD1 matching 9 bases. After removal of 3 bases from V and 1 base from J, the junction contained 4 bases not matched to a gene. CDR3 size: 15 residues. From germline, CDR1 is KGHSH and CDR2 LQKENI. DNA of the CDR3: TGTGCCAGCTCACCCCCCGGGACAGGGTCCTACGAGCAGTACTTC. Its translation is CASSPPGTGSYEQYF. Drawing the rest from reference TRBV18 and TRBJ2-7, the complete variable domain is NAGVMQNPRHLVRRRGQEARLRCSPMKGHSHVYWYRQLPEEGLKFMVYLQKENIIDESGMPKERFSAEFPKEGPSILRIQQVVRGDSAAYFCASSPPGTGSYEQYFGPGTRLTVT.

This chain uses TRBV10-3 with TRBJ1-2; the D is unclear. The CDR3 is made up of 12 amino acids. V dropped 5 bases and J dropped 1 base, with 5 bases sitting between them. Looked up from germline, CDR1 is ENHRY and CDR2 is SYGVKD. The CDR3 region is CAISSINYGYTF. CDR3 DNA: TGTGCCATCAGTTCCATTAACTATGGCTACACCTTC.

The J gene is TRBJ2-2, the V gene TRBV11-2; 7 nucleotides line up with TRBD1. The junction had 8 bases not matched to a gene; V was cut back by 4 bases and J by 3 bases. This CDR3 comprises 16 residues. CDR1 is SGHAT, CDR2 FQNNGV, per germline. The CDR3 DNA follows: TGTGCCAGCAGCTACCGAACCAGGGGGTACACCGGGGAGCTGTTTTTT. It yields the protein CASSYRTRGYTGELFF. Combining the CDR3 with reference TRBV11-2 and TRBJ2-2 gives the whole variable domain EAGVAQSPRYKIIEKRQSVAFWCNPISGHATLYWYQQILGQGPKLLIQFQNNGVVDDSQLPKDRFSAERLKGVDSTLKIQPAKLEDSAVYLCASSYRTRGYTGELFFGEGSRLTVL.

Written as DNA, the CDR3 is TGTGCCAGCAGGGGAGGGACTAGCGGGGGGTACAATGAGCAGTTCTTC. Its translation: CASRGGTSGGYNEQFF. The gene calls are TRBV2 and TRBJ2-1, with 15 bases matching TRBD2. Trimming took 6 bases from V and 4 from J; bases not matched to a gene: 4. This CDR3 has 16 amino acids. Germline values: CDR1 SNHLY, CDR2 FYNNEI.

V and J are TRBV5-8 and TRBJ2-5; D ambiguous. The tail of the sequence fits TRBJ2-7 better, so the J call may be wrong. Germline CDR1 reads SGHTS; CDR2 reads YDEGEE. The CDR3 sequence is 13 residues long. CDR3 protein: CASSSTGQYEQYF. The CDR3 coding sequence is TGTGCCAGCAGCTCAACTGGTCAATACGAGCAGTACTTC.

The chain recombines TRBV6-5 with TRBJ2-3, with 8 bases aligning to TRBD2. There are 15 residues in the CDR3. In germline, CDR1 is MNHEY, CDR2 SVGAGI. After removal of 6 bases from V and 10 bases from J, the junction contained 15 bases not matched to a gene. CDR3 region: CASSPAGLVLRAQYF. CDR3 DNA: TGTGCCAGCAGCCCCGCGGGACTAGTGTTGAGAGCGCAGTATTTT.

A word on this clone: This same CDR3 is encoded by further DNA sequences in the sample. This chain links TRBV28 with TRBJ1-2; D possibly corresponds to TRBD1 (6 bases). CDR1 is MDHEN, CDR2 SYDVKM, per germline. The germline V and J ends were trimmed by 5 bases and 5 bases, with 21 bases remaining between them. The CDR3 loop spans 16 amino acids. The CDR3 loop is CASSLNTGTGSYGYTF. In nucleotides, the CDR3 is TGTGCCAGCAGTCTGAATACAGGGACCGGCTCGTATGGCTACACCTTC.

The gene calls are TRBV19 and TRBJ1-4; D is possibly TRBD1 (5 bases). V gave up 8 bases and J gave up 0 bases, with 16 bases separating them. Germline lookup yields CDR1 LNHDA and CDR2 SQIVND (reference sequence). This CDR3 contains 16 residues. CDR3 protein: CASFSGPSPTNEKLFF. CDR3 in DNA: TGTGCCAGTTTTTCAGGGCCCTCTCCAACTAATGAAAAACTGTTTTTT.

The chain is built from TRBV11-1 and TRBJ2-7; perhaps TRBD1 as D (5 bases). In germline, CDR1 is SGHAT, CDR2 FQDESV (reference sequence). The CDR3 covers 15 residues. Trimming cost V 3 bases and J 0 bases, with 12 bases left between them. CDR3: CASSLTEFDSYEQYF. CDR3 bases: TGTGCCAGCAGCTTGACAGAATTTGACTCCTACGAGCAGTACTTC.

The chain uses TRBV15 and TRBJ2-7; 10 bases fit TRBD1. The CDR3 consists of 15 residues. CDR1 is LNHNV, CDR2 YYDKDF, per germline (reference sequence). With V trimmed by 4 bases and J by 5 bases, 8 bases remained unmatched. The CDR3: CATSMTDRGVNEQYF. In DNA, the CDR3 is TGTGCCACCAGCATGACGGACAGGGGGGTCAACGAGCAGTACTTC.

The V and J genes are TRBV2 and TRBJ2-2; 7 positions match TRBD1. V lost 7 bases and J lost 2; bases outside the gene matches: 13. The CDR3 extends over 17 amino acids. CDR1 SNHLY and CDR2 FYNNEI come from the germline V gene. CDR3 coding DNA: TGTGCCAGCACCAGGGCCCCGGGACAGCTTAACACCGGGGAGCTGTTTTTT. It is translated as CASTRAPGQLNTGELFF.

The V and J genes are TRBV27 and TRBJ1-1, with 8 bases fitting TRBD1. Germline V CDR1 and CDR2: MNHEY, SMNVEV (reference sequence). The CDR3 is made up of 13 amino acids. The V gene end was trimmed by 5 bases and the J gene end by 4 bases; junction bases not matched to a gene: 3. The CDR3: CASSRTGLTEAFF. The CDR3 DNA sequence: TGTGCCAGCAGTCGGACAGGGCTCACTGAAGCTTTCTTT.

The chain recombines TRBV19 with TRBJ1-3, with D perhaps matching TRBD1 (5 bases). The length of the CDR3 is 14 residues. The germline V and J ends were trimmed by 2 bases and 4 bases, with 9 bases remaining between them. The germline CDR1 and CDR2 sequences are LNHDA and SQIVND (reference sequence). The CDR3 DNA follows: TGTGCCAGTAGTATATTGGGGCTCGGAAACACCATATATTTT. Its translation: CASSILGLGNTIYF.

The rearrangement uses TRBV28 and TRBJ2-6, with D possibly TRBD2 on 5 matching bases. The CDR3 sequence is 14 residues long. Germline CDR1 and CDR2: MDHEN and SYDVKM. The V end was cut by 6 bases, the J end by 0 bases, with 6 bases between. CDR3 protein: CASSRGSGANVLTF. The DNA for the CDR3 is TGTGCCAGCAGCCGGGGCTCTGGGGCCAACGTCCTGACTTTC.

The rearrangement links TRBV4-1 to TRBJ1-1, with 7 bases matching TRBD1. Germline V CDR1 and CDR2: MGHRA, YSYEKL. The V and J ends lost 7 bases and 0 bases, in that order; junction bases with no gene match: 11. The CDR3 loop spans 16 amino acids. CDR3 in DNA: TGCGCCAGCAAGTTGGGACAGACCTCCATGAACACTGAAGCTTTCTTT. Amino acid sequence: CASKLGQTSMNTEAFF.

This rearrangement joins TRBV13 to TRBJ2-2; 7 positions match TRBD1. CDR3 size: 15 residues. Trimming took 4 bases from V and 10 from J; bases not matched to a gene: 12. Germline V gene sequence: CDR1 PRHDT, CDR2 FYEKMQ (reference sequence). The CDR3 nucleotides are TGTGCCAGCAGCTCCGGCGAGAGGGGGCAAGAGGAGCTGTTTTTT. It yields the protein CASSSGERGQEELFF.

CDR3 DNA sequence: TGTGCCAGCAGTGACGTGCCGGGAGCGGCTGAGCAGTTCTTC. The encoded protein is CASSDVPGAAEQFF. The V and J genes are TRBV2 and TRBJ2-1, with D perhaps TRBD2 (6 bases). V was pared by 3 bases and J by 9 bases, with 15 bases between. The CDR3 is made up of 14 amino acids. The V gene's germline CDR1 is SNHLY and CDR2 FYNNEI.

The genes are TRBV15 and TRBJ1-3, with TRBD1 identical over 7 bases. Per the germline V gene, CDR1 is LNHNV and CDR2 is YYDKDF (reference sequence). After removal of 0 bases from V and 4 bases from J, the junction contained 3 bases not matched to a gene. CDR3 length: 15 residues. The CDR3 DNA reads as TGTGCCACCAGCAGAGAAGGGGGCAAAGGAAACACCATATATTTT. The encoded protein is CATSREGGKGNTIYF.

J is TRBJ2-7 and V is TRBV5-6; TRBD1 might be the D (6 bases). V dropped 6 bases and J dropped 3 bases, with 13 bases sitting between them. There are 13 residues in the CDR3. The V gene's germline CDR1 is SGHDT and CDR2 YYEEEE. CDR3 bases: TGTGCCAGCACCCAGGGGATGAACTACGAGCAGTACTTC. It codes for CASTQGMNYEQYF. Drawing the rest from reference TRBV5-6 and TRBJ2-7, the complete variable domain is DAGVTQSPTHLIKTRGQQVTLRCSPKSGHDTVSWYQQALGQGPQFIFQYYEEEERQRGNFPDRFSGHQFPNYSSELNVNALLLGDSALYLCASTQGMNYEQYFGPGTRLTVT.

The rearrangement uses TRBV7-9 and TRBJ2-2; TRBD1 is a possible D gene (6 bases). Germline CDR1 and CDR2: SEHNR and FQNEAQ (reference sequence). V was trimmed by 1 base and J by 8 bases, leaving 11 bases between them. CDR3 length: 14 amino acids. CDR3 sequence reads: CASSLGQERGELFF. The CDR3 DNA reads as TGTGCCAGCAGCTTAGGACAGGAGCGAGGGGAGCTGTTTTTT.

This sequence joins TRBV11-2 and TRBJ2-2; D is undetermined. Germline loops: CDR1 SGHAT, CDR2 FQNNGV. With 1 base removed from V and 4 bases from J, the gap between germline ends came to 7 bases. This CDR3 comprises 14 residues. The CDR3: CASSLGSFTGELFF. In DNA form, the CDR3 reads TGTGCCAGCAGCTTAGGCAGTTTCACCGGGGAGCTGTTTTTT.

The V gene is TRBV7-3, the J gene TRBJ2-5; 7 bases are shared with TRBD1. The V gene end was trimmed by 5 bases and the J gene end by 5 bases; junction bases not matched to a gene: 5. The germline V gene encodes CDR1 SGHTA and CDR2 FQGTGA. The CDR3 covers 13 residues. CDR3 loop: CASSRGQSETQYF. Written as DNA, the CDR3 is TGTGCCAGCAGCCGGGGACAGTCGGAGACCCAGTACTTC.

The chain employs TRBV14 and TRBJ2-7, with TRBD2 identical over 13 bases. Germline V gives CDR1 SGHDN, CDR2 FVKESK. This CDR3 has 15 residues. V was pared by 3 bases and J by 6 bases, with 5 bases of the junction left unmatched. The DNA for the CDR3 is TGTGCCAGCAGCCATACGGGACTAGCGGGGTTCGAGCAGTACTTC. As protein: CASSHTGLAGFEQYF.

CDR3 bases: TGTGCCAGCTCACCCTTGACTACCGGAGATACGCAGTATTTT. Its translation: CASSPLTTGDTQYF. V usage is TRBV18 and J usage is TRBJ2-3, with D perhaps TRBD2 (5 bases). Looked up from germline, CDR1 is KGHSH and CDR2 is LQKENI. The CDR3 is 14 residues long. Trimming took off 3 bases at V and 5 bases at J, with 12 bases between the two ends.

The V gene is TRBV11-2, the J gene TRBJ1-2; no definite D call. V was trimmed by 2 bases and J by 7 bases, leaving 8 bases between them. The germline CDR1 and CDR2 sequences are SGHAT and FQNNGV. This CDR3 region has 12 residues. As DNA, the CDR3 is TGTGCCAGCAGCTTATACGGGAGTGGCTACACCTTC. This encodes CASSLYGSGYTF.

The V and J genes are TRBV27 and TRBJ2-3; TRBD2 matches at 9 bases. This CDR3 region has 15 residues. Trimming at V came to 6 bases and at J to 1 base, leaving 5 bases not matched to a gene. In germline, CDR1 is MNHEY, CDR2 SMNVEV (reference sequence). The CDR3 region is CASRTLAGGTDTQYF. CDR3 nucleotides: TGTGCCAGCAGAACTTTAGCGGGGGGCACAGATACGCAGTATTTT.

On this clone: A junction boundary mismatches the germline segment, possibly from a read error. The rearrangement uses TRBV2 and TRBJ2-5; 7 bases map to TRBD2. CDR3 length equals 14 residues. Germline CDR1 reads SNHLY; CDR2 reads FYNNEI. CDR3 coding DNA: TGTGCCAGCAGGGAAGTGGGGGGGAAAGAGACCCAGTACTTC. It codes for CASREVGGKETQYF.

The CDR3 sequence is CASSQYDSLSYEQYF. In nucleotides, the CDR3 is TGTGCCAGCAGCCAATATGACTCTCTCTCCTACGAGCAGTACTTC. The rearrangement links TRBV14 to TRBJ2-7, with D unclear. The CDR3 spans 15 residues. Germline V lookup: CDR1 SGHDN, CDR2 FVKESK. The ends were cut back, 2 bases at V and 0 bases at J, with 11 bases in the middle.

V and J are TRBV28 and TRBJ1-3; D might be TRBD1 (5 bases). Trimming removed 7 bases from V and 8 bases from J, with 18 bases in between. The germline gives CDR1 MDHEN, CDR2 SYDVKM. The CDR3 has 14 residues. DNA of the CDR3: TGTGCCAGCAACAAGGACAATGTCCTAGACACCATATATTTT. It encodes CASNKDNVLDTIYF.

The gene calls are TRBV5-6 and TRBJ2-3; perhaps TRBD1 as D (5 bases). Germline assignment: CDR1 SGHDT and CDR2 YYEEEE. V was clipped by 2 bases and J by 1 base, with 11 bases between them. CDR3 length equals 15 residues. The CDR3 protein is CASSLASTGTDTQYF. The CDR3 DNA reads TGTGCCAGCAGCTTAGCGTCGACAGGCACAGATACGCAGTATTTT.